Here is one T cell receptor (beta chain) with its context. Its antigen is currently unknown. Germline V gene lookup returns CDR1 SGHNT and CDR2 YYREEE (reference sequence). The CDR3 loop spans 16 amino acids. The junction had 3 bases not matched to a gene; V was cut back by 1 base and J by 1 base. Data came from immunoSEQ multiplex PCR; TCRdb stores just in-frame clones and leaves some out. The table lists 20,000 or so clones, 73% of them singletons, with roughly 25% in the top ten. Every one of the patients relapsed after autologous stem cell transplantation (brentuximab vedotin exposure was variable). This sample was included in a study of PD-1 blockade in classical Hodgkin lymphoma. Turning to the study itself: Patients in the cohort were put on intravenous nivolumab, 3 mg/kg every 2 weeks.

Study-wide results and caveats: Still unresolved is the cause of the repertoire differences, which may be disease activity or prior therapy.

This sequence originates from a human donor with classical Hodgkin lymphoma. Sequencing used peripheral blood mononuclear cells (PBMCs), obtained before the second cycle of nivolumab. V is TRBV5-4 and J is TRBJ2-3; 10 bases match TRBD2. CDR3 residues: CASSLLLAGRTDTQYF. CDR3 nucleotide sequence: TGTGCCAGCAGCTTGTTACTAGCGGGACGCACAGATACGCAGTATTTT.